The source of this T cell receptor beta chain is a study of T cells of healthy individuals (dated by TCRdb to 2016 to 2018). This clonotype was seen ten or more times. No antigen is known for it. Per-base quality was not reported, and no clone a single base away is much larger than it. Preparation of the library involved 5' RACE. Data came from an Illumina MiSeq. Through fastp at Q25 and MiXCR, TCRdb rebuilt clones from the public reads, retaining in-frame beta chains. CDR3 protein duplicates are merged, each entry listing the most common genes and DNA. The sample yields approximately 58,000 distinct CDR3 sequences; around 15% were counted once. The ten largest make up about 16% of the sample. Sequences SSHAT (CDR1) and FNYEAQ (CDR2) are obtained from the germline V gene (reference sequence). Between the V and J ends, shortened by 5 bases and 1 base respectively, the junction contains 11 bases. Reading from cysteine to phenylalanine, the CDR3 counts 15 amino acids. The CDR3 DNA has 45 bases and is translated from base 1.

This TCR was sampled from a human donor in good health. The chain is encoded by TRBV7-7 joined to TRBJ2-2; no D gene call is confident. The DNA sequence is as follows: TGTGCCAGCAGCCCTTACGGAGTGAACACCGGGGAGCTGTTTTTT. Translation gives CASSPYGVNTGELFF.